The 3 T cell receptor beta chains given below trace back to one sample, sequenced in a study of blood T cells in healthy people across ages (dated by TCRdb to the mid-2010s). Receptors were amplified or captured by 5' RACE. The data were produced on an Illumina HiSeq 2500. A second PCR of roughly 7 to 11 cycles was run with a J-beta primer mix and a sample-barcoded 5' primer. TCRdb reprocessed the public reads (quality trimming at Q25 with fastp, clone calling with MiXCR) and kept in-frame beta chains. For every CDR3 protein sequence, its rows merge into one entry that carries the most common genes and DNA. This sample is represented by roughly 1.7 million distinct CDR3 sequences; about 31% of them were singletons. Over 9% of the sample rests with the top ten. What was sequenced was blood. The receptors come from a woman aged 25 to 39 in good health.

This clonotype was seen a handful of times. This CDR3 reads CASSRDPGGGVLNEQFF. Written as DNA, the CDR3 is TGTGCCAGCAGCCGAGATCCGGGCGGGGGGGTTCTTAATGAGCAGTTCTTC. This chain connects TRBV11-1 to TRBJ2-1, with 9 bases fitting TRBD2. V shed 5 bases, J shed 7 bases, and the junction held 15 bases outside the gene matches. The V gene's germline CDR1 is SGHAT and CDR2 FQDESV (reference sequence). This CDR3 spans 17 amino acids.

The V and J genes are TRBV10-1 and TRBJ2-3, with 10 bases identical to TRBD2. Germline values: CDR1 WNHNN, CDR2 SYGVQD (reference sequence). Losses at the gene ends were 3 bases for V and 5 bases for J; bases not matched to a gene: 5. This CDR3 spans 15 amino acids. CDR3 region: CASSDQRGGVDTQYF. Here the CDR3 DNA reads TGCGCCAGCAGTGACCAGCGGGGGGGCGTAGATACGCAGTATTTT.

To note about this clonotype: Relative to the germline gene, one junction end is altered; a read error may explain this. This rearrangement joins TRBV7-6 to TRBJ2-3; 10 positions agree with TRBD2. This CDR3 spans 15 amino acids. Germline CDR1 reads SGHVS; CDR2 reads FNYEAQ. CDR3 loop: CASSLAGASTDMQYF. CDR3 bases: TGTGCCAGCAGCCTAGCGGGGGCCTCCACAGATATGCAGTATTTT.